This entry concerns a single T cell receptor (beta chain). Looked up from germline, CDR1 is MNHEY and CDR2 is SMNVEV (reference sequence). The CDR3 is 14 residues long. The V end lost 2 bases, the J end lost 0 bases, and 8 bases lay between the germline ends. The sample originates from a study of blood T cell repertoires in COVID-19. Study background: Sites in the United States, Italy and Spain provided acute and convalescent COVID-19 samples. Sources were T cells, B-cell-depleted T cells, or PBMCs; the material itself was cDNA or gDNA.

In the original processing: Reference gene primer amplification yielded estimated nucleated cell counts. Sequencing used immunoSEQ multiplex PCR; TCRdb keeps in-frame clones, though not all of them. That table gives V, J and clone size, and the DNA gave D and trimming. The sample shows 40,000 to 50,000 clones, 86% of them seen only once. The J gene is TRBJ2-7, the V gene TRBV27; D gene unclear. The clonotype comes from a man aged 35-49 years with active COVID-19. The sequenced sample was peripheral blood. CDR3 in DNA: TGTGCCAGCAGTTTAGAAGGCGGCTCCTACGAGCAGTACTTC. This translates into CASSLEGGSYEQYF.